The next 8 T cell receptor beta chains were all read from a single sample in a study of T cells in Graves' hyperthyroidism and ophthalmopathy. Regions amplified from RNA transcripts were the TCR beta CDR3 regions. First-round RT-PCR of the TCR CDR3 relied on the HTBI primer set. Using its own MiXCR run on the multiplex PCR reads, TCRdb lists one record per CDR3 protein. The table lists hundreds of thousands of distinct CDR3 sequences, over 35% of them singletons. The source material was blood. All receptors derive from a man aged 18 to 35 with Graves' hyperthyroidism.

The CDR3 is CASSPVVHEQYF. CDR3 in DNA: TGTGCCAGCAGCCCGGTAGTCCACGAGCAGTACTTC. The rearrangement uses TRBV6-6 and TRBJ2-7; D is ambiguous. Germline V gene sequence: CDR1 MNHNY, CDR2 SVGAGI (reference sequence). The CDR3 runs 12 residues. Between the trimmed V and J ends, which lost 6 bases and 5 bases, there was a span of 11 bases.

The V call is TRBV24-1, the J call TRBJ2-7; 7 nucleotides match TRBD1. The germline V gene encodes CDR1 KGHDR and CDR2 SFDVKD. The trim removed 1 base at V and 0 bases at J, leaving 2 bases unmatched. This CDR3 comprises 15 residues. The CDR3 region has the DNA TGTGCCACCAGTGATTTCGACAGGGTCTCCTACGAGCAGTACTTC. The encoded protein is CATSDFDRVSYEQYF.

This clonotype was counted at least ten times. The chain joins TRBV19 to TRBJ1-5; 8 bases align to TRBD1. Unmatched junction bases numbered 7, after V lost 8 bases and J lost 4 bases. CDR1 LNHDA and CDR2 SQIVND come from the germline V gene (reference sequence). CDR3 length equals 14 residues. The CDR3 coding sequence is TGTGCCAGTTCGCAGGGGGCAGATAATCAGCCCCAGCATTTT. Translating it yields CASSQGADNQPQHF.

The chain is built from TRBV24-1 and TRBJ2-5; 10 bases map to TRBD2. The CDR3 is 16 amino acids. V lost 1 base and J lost 5; bases outside the gene matches: 6. CDR1 and CDR2 (germline): KGHDR, SFDVKD. CDR3: CATSDFVAGGEETQYF. DNA for the CDR3: TGTGCCACCAGTGATTTCGTAGCGGGGGGTGAGGAGACCCAGTACTTC.

This clonotype appeared a few times. The chain uses TRBV24-1 and TRBJ2-2; TRBD2 matches at 7 bases. From germline, CDR1 is KGHDR and CDR2 SFDVKD. The junction had 10 bases not matched to a gene; V was cut back by 11 bases and J by 2 bases. This CDR3 is 15 amino acids long. The CDR3 loop reads CASSSGPYNTGELFF. CDR3 DNA: TGTGCCAGCTCTAGCGGACCTTACAACACCGGGGAGCTGTTTTTT.

This clonotype appeared many times. The chain couples TRBV29-1 to TRBJ1-1; D ambiguous. The CDR3 sequence is 12 residues long. Germline V CDR1 and CDR2: SQVTM, ANQGSEA. V gave up 7 bases and J gave up 2 bases, with 11 bases separating them. CDR3 in amino acids: CSGGRRNTEAFF. CDR3 nucleotide sequence: TGCAGCGGCGGACGGCGTAACACTGAAGCTTTCTTT.

This clonotype has at least ten counts. The chain couples TRBV29-1 to TRBJ2-5; D gene ambiguous. The V end lost 1 base, the J end lost 3 bases, and 18 bases lay between the germline ends. Per germline, CDR1 SQVTM and CDR2 ANQGSEA. The CDR3 extends over 16 amino acids. CDR3 nucleotides: TGCAGCGTTGAAGGAGTCCTGTCCGATCCTAAAGAGACCCAGTACTTC. Its translation: CSVEGVLSDPKETQYF.

CDR3 region: CASSGTGGDYNSPLHF. DNA for the CDR3: TGTGCCAGCAGCGGGACAGGGGGCGACTATAATTCACCCCTCCACTTT. The J gene is TRBJ1-6, the V gene TRBV25-1; 12 bases map to TRBD1. CDR1 and CDR2 (germline): MGHDK, SYGVNS. This CDR3 has 16 residues. Trimming at V came to 6 bases and at J to 3 bases, leaving 3 bases not matched to a gene.